A selection of T cell receptor beta chains follows, all from one sample in a study of cytomegalovirus exposure and HLA in healthy donors. Sequencing was performed with immunoSEQ multiplex PCR; in TCRdb, only in-frame clones are kept and a portion is missing. The repertoire includes approximately 160,000 clones, around 80% of them detected once, and 1% sits in the top ten. Sequencing was carried out using PBMCs. The receptors originated from a woman aged 50 to 60 in good health and CMV-seropositive. The CDR3 runs from the conserved cysteine through the conserved F or W.

TRBJ2-4 | TRBV7-2 | CASSLQGNIQYF
TRBJ2-7 | TRBV7-9 | CSSSLRTSGYEQYF
TRBJ1-5 | TRBV15 | CATSARDRVNQPQHF
TRBJ1-2 | TRBV4-2 | CASSQEESYGYTF
TRBJ1-4 | TRBV27 | CASMTSLGGKTNEKLFF
TRBJ2-7 | TRBV5-1 | CASSWTASGGKEQYF
TRBJ2-4 | TRBV4-2 | CASSYQAGTGGNIQYF
TRBJ1-2 | TRBV7-3 | CASSLNRVYGYTF
TRBJ2-1 | TRBV28 | CASSHSPGQGVIPNEQFF
TRBJ2-1 | TRBV28 | CASSRAGESYNEQFF
TRBJ2-5 | TRBV28 | CASSLGGTGSETQYF
TRBJ1-2 | TRBV28 | CASSPGGLVYGYTF
TRBJ2-7 | TRBV10-3 | CAISEQQGFGNEQYF
TRBJ2-3 | TRBV9 | CASSVMTSGSTDTQYF
TRBJ2-7 | TRBV5-6 | CASSWKQGVEQYF
TRBJ2-1 | TRBV7-7 | CASSLEAGLADPNEQFF
TRBJ1-1 | TRBV6-6 | CASSLIGETEAFF
TRBJ2-3 | TRBV11-2 | CASTRRRGQATDTQYF
TRBJ2-1 | TRBV9 | CASSAGNEQFF
TRBJ1-2 | TRBV5-1 | CASSIGGPTYGYTF
TRBJ2-2 | TRBV27 | CASSLYQNTGELFF
TRBJ2-3 | TRBV27 | CASRYGGASTDTQYF
TRBJ1-1 | TRBV18 | CASSPGGQRPEAFF
TRBJ2-2 | TRBV4-1 | CASRRDRGNTGELFF
TRBJ2-4 | TRBV28 | CASSPGLAKNIQYF
TRBJ2-7 | TRBV9 | CASSQGQGYLEQYF
NA | TRBV6-4 | CASSTELAGGEQYF
TRBJ1-1 | TRBV5-4 | CASSQVGGKNTEAFF
TRBJ1-2 | TRBV15 | CATSSKTGSPYGYTF
TRBJ1-1 | TRBV6-5 | CASSLTDRHTEAFF
TRBJ1-3 | TRBV27 | CASSPSFSGNTIYF
TRBJ2-3 | TRBV7-2 | CASSLFYSGGRGVSDTQYF
TRBJ1-1 | TRBV30 | CAWSLTGATEAFF
TRBJ1-1 | TRBV5-1 | CASSLGQGLSEAFF
TRBJ2-2 | TRBV10-3 | CATGLAGDTGELFF